This T cell receptor beta chain was obtained from a study of blood T cell repertoires in COVID-19. In germline, CDR1 is MNHNS, CDR2 SASEGT. V was cut by 0 bases and J by 5 bases, with 10 bases left in between. This CDR3 has 15 amino acids. Using immunoSEQ multiplex PCR, the repertoire was profiled, and TCRdb retains in-frame clones only, with some absent. This sample yields 300,000 or so clones, of which approximately 84% are seen a single time; roughly 1% belongs to the top ten. The clonotype originates from a woman younger than 45 who had recovered from COVID-19. The chain joins TRBV6-1 to TRBJ2-2; tentative D call: TRBD2 (6 bases). The sample taken for sequencing was PBMCs or T cells enriched from blood (not recorded which). CDR3 DNA sequence: TGTGCCAGCAGTGAAGCGCCGGGGGTAACCGGGGAGCTGTTTTTT. It specifies CASSEAPGVTGELFF.